These 32 T cell receptor beta chains came from one sample sequenced in a study of blood T cell repertoires in COVID-19 (dated by TCRdb to 2018 to 2021). Library preparation employed the immunoSEQ multiplex PCR assay. Not all clones reach the TCRdb copy of this immuneACCESS table, which keeps in-frame sequences only. Checked studies attribute under half of the gap to unresolved V genes and leave the rest unexplained. In this sample the table shows around 260,000 clones, about 86% of which occur a single time. Approximately 4.3% of the sample is taken by the ten largest. Sequenced sample: PBMCs or T cells enriched from blood (not recorded which). These receptors were collected from a man aged 25 to 40 with acute COVID-19.

This chain joins TRBV11-2 and TRBJ2-1; 10 bases align to TRBD2. Trimming at V came to 5 bases and at J to 7 bases, leaving 17 bases not matched to a gene. Germline loops: CDR1 SGHAT, CDR2 FQNNGV. The CDR3 has 18 amino acids. CDR3 loop: CASSQAPGEVAGGNEQFF. In DNA, the CDR3 is TGTGCCAGCAGCCAGGCCCCGGGGGAAGTAGCGGGGGGTAATGAGCAGTTCTTC.

This clone was observed a single time. This chain links TRBV11-2 with TRBJ1-3; unclear D gene. V was pared by 5 bases and J by 0 bases, with 8 bases between. Germline V gene lookup returns CDR1 SGHAT and CDR2 FQNNGV. CDR3 length: 14 residues. The CDR3 DNA reads TGTGCCAGCAGCCCCCTACGCTCTGGAAACACCATATATTTT. Amino acid sequence: CASSPLRSGNTIYF.

The chain couples TRBV7-2 to TRBJ2-1; 7 bases fit TRBD2. This CDR3 is built from 12 residues. The junction had 4 bases not matched to a gene; V was cut back by 4 bases and J by 10 bases. Germline values: CDR1 SGHTA, CDR2 FQGNSA. CDR3 in amino acids: CASSYGLGEQFF. CDR3 in DNA: TGTGCCAGCAGCTACGGACTAGGGGAGCAGTTCTTC.

The genes are TRBV9 and TRBJ2-2; D is perhaps TRBD2 (5 bases). Trimming left V 4 bases short and J 1 base short, with 11 bases between. The CDR3 consists of 15 residues. The germline V gene has CDR1 SGDLS and CDR2 YYNGEE. For the CDR3, the DNA is TGTGCCAGCAGCCCTACGCGGGTGAACACCGGGGAGCTGTTTTTT. As protein: CASSPTRVNTGELFF. The full variable domain, with the rest looked up from reference TRBV9 and TRBJ2-2, is DSGVTQTPKHLITATGQRVTLRCSPRSGDLSVYWYQQSLDQGLQFLIQYYNGEERAKGNILERFSAQQFPDLHSELNLSSLELGDSALYFCASSPTRVNTGELFFGEGSRLTVL.

V and J are TRBV19 and TRBJ2-5; D remains ambiguous. Per the germline V gene, CDR1 is LNHDA and CDR2 is SQIVND (reference sequence). The CDR3 totals 15 residues. V was pared by 6 bases and J by 4 bases, with 18 bases between. The CDR3 protein is CASSPPGADRETQYF. Written as DNA, the CDR3 is TGTGCCAGTAGCCCTCCGGGTGCGGATCGAGAGACCCAGTACTTC. The whole variable domain, filled in from reference TRBV19 and TRBJ2-5, reads DGGITQSPKYLFRKEGQNVTLSCEQNLNHDAMYWYRQDPGQGLRLIYYSQIVNDFQKGDIAEGYSVSREKKESFPLTVTSAQKNPTAFYLCASSPPGADRETQYFGPGTRLLVL.

The count of this clone is one. This chain connects TRBV18 to TRBJ1-6; TRBD1 is a possible D gene (6 bases). V was clipped by 3 bases and J by 10 bases, with 16 bases between them. Per the germline V gene, CDR1 is KGHSH and CDR2 is LQKENI. This CDR3 spans 15 amino acids. The CDR3 reads CASSPLGGDGSPLHF. Written as DNA, the CDR3 is TGTGCCAGCTCACCCCTAGGGGGGGACGGGTCACCCCTCCACTTT.

The chain is built from TRBV2 and TRBJ1-2, with TRBD1 as a possible D gene (6 bases). CDR1 SNHLY and CDR2 FYNNEI come from the germline V gene. The ends were cut back, 9 bases at V and 7 bases at J, with 12 bases in the middle. The length of the CDR3 is 11 residues. The CDR3 bases are TGTGCCAGTCGACAGGTCGGTGGCTACACCTTC. Its translation is CASRQVGGYTF.

This clone was counted a few times. V and J are TRBV5-4 and TRBJ1-1, with TRBD1 as a possible D gene (5 bases). The CDR3 is 14 residues long. In germline, CDR1 is SGHNT, CDR2 YYREEE (reference sequence). Trimming shortened V by 5 bases and J by 1 base, and 12 bases separated the two germline ends. CDR3 nucleotide sequence: TGTGCCAGCAGGTGGGGGGGGAGGAACACTGAAGCTTTCTTT. Its translation is CASRWGGRNTEAFF.

This rearrangement joins TRBV28 to TRBJ2-5; TRBD2 matches at 14 bases. The V gene's germline CDR1 is MDHEN and CDR2 SYDVKM. The CDR3 is 17 amino acids. Trimming removed 11 bases from V and 1 base from J; junction bases left unmatched: 12. The chain's CDR3 is CAATLGTSGGGQETQYF. The CDR3 bases are TGTGCCGCGACTTTGGGGACTAGCGGGGGTGGCCAAGAGACCCAGTACTTC. Supplemented by reference TRBV28 and TRBJ2-5, the full variable domain reads DVKVTQSSRYLVKRTGEKVFLECVQDMDHENMFWYRQDPGLGLRLIYFSYDVKMKEKGDIPEGYSVSREKKERFSLILESASTNQTSMYLCAATLGTSGGGQETQYFGPGTRLLVL.

The sample holds a few counts of this clone. The chain links TRBV11-2 to TRBJ1-5; perhaps TRBD1 as D (5 bases). Germline assignment: CDR1 SGHAT and CDR2 FQNNGV. V was trimmed by 0 bases and J by 7 bases, leaving 13 bases between them. CDR3 size: 15 residues. This CDR3 reads CASSLDRSKGQPQHF. Written as DNA, the CDR3 is TGTGCCAGCAGCTTAGATCGGAGTAAGGGGCAGCCCCAGCATTTT.

The chain combines TRBV6-1 with TRBJ1-5, with no clear D. CDR3 length: 13 amino acids. Between the trimmed V and J ends, which lost 2 bases and 5 bases, there was a span of 7 bases. CDR1 is MNHNS, CDR2 SASEGT, per germline. The CDR3 nucleotides are TGTGCCAGCAGTGAACGAGGATATCAGCCCCAGCATTTT. Translation gives CASSERGYQPQHF.

This CDR3 is CASSLIDTQYF. The DNA of the CDR3 is TGTGCCAGCAGCCTAATAGATACGCAGTATTTT. The rearrangement uses TRBV13 and TRBJ2-3; D is uncertain. Germline CDR1 is PRHDT and CDR2 is FYEKMQ (reference sequence). Trimming removed 5 bases from V and 5 bases from J, with 5 bases in between. This CDR3 is built from 11 residues. Complete variable domain (other parts from reference TRBV13 and TRBJ2-3): AAGVIQSPRHLIKEKRETATLKCYPIPRHDTVYWYQQGPGQDPQFLISFYEKMQSDKGSIPDRFSAQQFSDYHSELNMSSLELGDSALYFCASSLIDTQYFGPGTRLTVL.

In its sample, this clone was seen a few times. V gene TRBV11-3 combines with J gene TRBJ2-3; TRBD2 matches 14 bases. The CDR3 sequence is 18 residues long. Germline assignment: CDR1 SGHNT and CDR2 YENEEA. The J segment lost 7 bases and the V segment lost 6 bases, leaving 15 bases of the junction unmatched. CDR3: CASSSGETSGGEVNTQYF. The CDR3 region has the DNA TGTGCCAGCAGTTCCGGTGAGACTAGCGGGGGGGAAGTCAATACGCAGTATTTT.

This clone appeared once. The chain employs TRBV5-1 and TRBJ2-1; TRBD2 aligns across 10 bases. Germline CDR1 SGHRS, CDR2 YFSETQ. J gave up 9 bases and V 4 bases, and 10 bases lay outside the gene matches. The CDR3 sequence is 15 residues long. This chain's CDR3 is CASSQRGGHDPEQFF. DNA for the CDR3: TGCGCCAGCAGCCAGCGGGGGGGCCACGATCCTGAGCAGTTCTTC.

This clone was picked up one time. This chain joins TRBV7-8 and TRBJ1-5, with TRBD1 as a possible D gene (5 bases). Trimming left V 5 bases short and J 4 bases short, with 9 bases between. The CDR3 is made up of 13 amino acids. CDR1 and CDR2 (germline): SGHVS, FQNEAQ. CDR3 nucleotide sequence: TGTGCCAGCAGCATCCGACAGAATCAGCCCCAGCATTTT. It translates to CASSIRQNQPQHF.

This chain joins TRBV10-1 and TRBJ2-1; 9 nucleotides align to TRBD1. After removal of 6 bases from V and 6 bases from J, the junction contained 3 bases not matched to a gene. This CDR3 has 13 residues. Germline CDR1 is WNHNN and CDR2 is SYGVQD (reference sequence). In nucleotides, the CDR3 is TGCGCCAGCAGAGGGACAGGGCCCAATGAGCAGTTCTTC. This translates into CASRGTGPNEQFF.

The chain joins TRBV7-8 to TRBJ2-2; D perhaps matches TRBD2 (5 bases). The CDR3 spans 14 residues. V was cut by 7 bases and J by 6 bases, with 15 bases left in between. Germline V CDR1 and CDR2: SGHVS, FQNEAQ. Here the CDR3 reads CASIAVGAPGELFF. For the CDR3, the DNA is TGTGCCAGCATCGCCGTGGGAGCCCCCGGGGAGCTGTTTTTT. The full variable domain, rest sourced from reference TRBV7-8 and TRBJ2-2, is GAGVSQSPRYKVAKRGQDVALRCDPISGHVSLFWYQQALGQGPEFLTYFQNEAQLDKSGLPSDRFFAERPEGSVSTLKIQRTQQEDSAVYLCASIAVGAPGELFFGEGSRLTVL.

The chain combines TRBV29-1 with TRBJ1-5, with D possibly matching TRBD1 (6 bases). Per the germline V gene, CDR1 is SQVTM and CDR2 is ANQGSEA. Between the trimmed V and J ends, which lost 4 bases and 5 bases, there was a span of 18 bases. This CDR3 has 15 amino acids. CDR3 nucleotides: TGCAGCGTTGGTTGGGGGCTCCGGGATGATCAGCCCCAGCATTTT. It translates to CSVGWGLRDDQPQHF. Full variable domain (outside the CDR3, taken from reference TRBV29-1 and TRBJ1-5): SAVISQKPSRDICQRGTSLTIQCQVDSQVTMMFWYRQQPGQSLTLIATANQGSEATYESGFVIDKFPISRPNLTFSTLTVSNMSPEDSSIYLCSVGWGLRDDQPQHFGDGTRLSIL.

This chain joins TRBV2 and TRBJ1-1, with D unclear. V was trimmed by 3 bases and J by 6 bases, leaving 8 bases between them. This CDR3 spans 12 amino acids. Looked up from germline, CDR1 is SNHLY and CDR2 is FYNNEI. In DNA, the CDR3 is TGTGCCAGCAGTGATAATTCCCCTGAAGCTTTCTTT. It yields the protein CASSDNSPEAFF.

Turning to this clone: One junction end disagrees with the germline gene, perhaps due to a read error. CDR3 sequence: CASRTSGSTDVQYF. CDR3 nucleotides: TGTGCCAGCAGAACTTCCGGGAGCACAGATGTGCAGTATTTT. The chain couples TRBV5-1 to TRBJ2-3; weak D call: TRBD2 (6 bases). This CDR3 is built from 14 residues. Germline CDR1 reads SGHRS; CDR2 reads YFSETQ. Variable domain in full (rest from reference TRBV5-1 and TRBJ2-3): KAGVTQTPRYLIKTRGQQVTLSCSPISGHRSVSWYQQTPGQGLQFLFEYFSETQRNKGNFPGRFSGRQFSNSRSEMNVSTLELGDSALYLCASRTSGSTDVQYFGPGTRLTVL.

The chain combines TRBV25-1 with TRBJ2-2, with 10 bases lining up with TRBD1. CDR3 length equals 15 residues. Looked up from germline, CDR1 is MGHDK and CDR2 is SYGVNS. With 4 bases clipped from V and 3 bases from J, the junction kept 2 bases outside the gene matches. The CDR3 DNA reads TGTGCCAGCAGTGCCGGGACAGGGGACACCGGGGAGCTGTTTTTT. Protein sequence: CASSAGTGDTGELFF.

The chain carries TRBV6-5 and TRBJ1-1; tentative D call: TRBD1 (5 bases). Trimming removed 4 bases at V and 5 bases at J, with 20 bases between. Germline CDR1 and CDR2: MNHEY and SVGAGI. The CDR3 runs to 16 residues. Here the CDR3 DNA reads TGTGCCAGCAGTTCCCCTGGGGGGGTGGGAGGAACTGAAGCTTTCTTT. It is translated as CASSSPGGVGGTEAFF.

The rearrangement joins TRBV20-1 to TRBJ2-7; 8 bases line up with TRBD1. Germline loops: CDR1 DFQATT, CDR2 SNEGSKA (reference sequence). CDR3 length equals 11 residues. The ends lost 5 bases at V and 8 bases at J; junction bases unmatched: 5. In nucleotides, the CDR3 is TGCAGTGCTCTCAGGGGGCCCCAGCAGTACGTC. Encoded protein: CSALRGPQQYV.

The chain couples TRBV6-5 to TRBJ2-6; D not resolved. This CDR3 comprises 15 residues. The germline V and J ends were trimmed by 6 bases and 0 bases, with 9 bases remaining between them. CDR1 and CDR2 (germline): MNHEY, SVGAGI. The CDR3 here is CASSSGDSGANVLTF. The CDR3 DNA reads as TGTGCCAGCAGCAGTGGAGACTCTGGGGCCAACGTCCTGACTTTC.

The J gene is TRBJ2-1, the V gene TRBV19; TRBD2 matches 8 bases. V dropped 5 bases and J dropped 10; count of bases not matched to a gene: 10. Germline CDR1 is LNHDA and CDR2 is SQIVND (reference sequence). The CDR3 has 14 residues. The CDR3 region is CASSGELAGQEQFF. The CDR3 bases are TGTGCCAGTAGTGGAGAATTAGCGGGACAAGAGCAGTTCTTC. Combining the CDR3 with reference TRBV19 and TRBJ2-1 gives the whole variable domain DGGITQSPKYLFRKEGQNVTLSCEQNLNHDAMYWYRQDPGQGLRLIYYSQIVNDFQKGDIAEGYSVSREKKESFPLTVTSAQKNPTAFYLCASSGELAGQEQFFGPGTRLTVL.

The chain combines TRBV24-1 with TRBJ2-1; TRBD1 matches 11 bases. The germline CDR1 and CDR2 sequences are KGHDR and SFDVKD. The junction had 4 bases not matched to a gene; V was cut back by 7 bases and J by 6 bases. The CDR3 is 14 residues long. The CDR3 region is CATSGQGAGNEQFF. CDR3 nucleotides: TGTGCCACCAGCGGACAGGGGGCTGGCAATGAGCAGTTCTTC.

The chain uses TRBV6-5 and TRBJ1-2; 8 bases agree with TRBD1. This CDR3 is 15 amino acids long. V dropped 0 bases and J dropped 6; count of bases not matched to a gene: 6. Germline loops: CDR1 MNHEY, CDR2 SVGAGI. CDR3 coding DNA: TGTGCCAGCAGTTACTCAAACAGGGGGATGAATGGCTACACCTTC. The encoded protein is CASSYSNRGMNGYTF.

The rearrangement joins TRBV30 to TRBJ1-6, with D perhaps matching TRBD1 (6 bases). Germline CDR1 and CDR2: GTSNPN and SVGIG (reference sequence). The CDR3 loop spans 12 amino acids. V gave up 3 bases and J gave up 12 bases, with 12 bases separating them. This CDR3 is CAWSPKGVPLHF. In DNA form, the CDR3 reads TGTGCCTGGAGCCCAAAGGGGGTACCCCTCCACTTT.

The rearrangement links TRBV2 to TRBJ1-1, with 9 bases matching TRBD1. V dropped 6 bases and J dropped 6; count of bases not matched to a gene: 11. CDR1 is SNHLY, CDR2 FYNNEI, per germline. The CDR3 sequence is 15 residues long. CDR3 sequence reads: CASSRKGQGTAEAFF. CDR3 sequence (DNA): TGTGCCAGCAGCCGAAAGGGACAGGGTACCGCTGAAGCTTTCTTT. The entire variable domain, with the rest obtained from reference TRBV2 and TRBJ1-1, is as follows: EPEVTQTPSHQVTQMGQEVILRCVPISNHLYFYWYRQILGQKVEFLVSFYNNEISEKSEIFDDQFSVERPDGSNFTLKIRSTKLEDSAMYFCASSRKGQGTAEAFFGQGTRLTVV.

This clone was seen once. The chain couples TRBV2 to TRBJ1-1; 10 bases match TRBD1. The ends lost 6 bases at V and 7 bases at J; junction bases unmatched: 8. The CDR3 is made up of 14 amino acids. Per the germline V gene, CDR1 is SNHLY and CDR2 is FYNNEI. CDR3 residues: CASSSRQGAYEAFF. The CDR3 DNA reads TGTGCCAGCAGCAGTAGACAGGGGGCCTATGAAGCTTTCTTT.

The CDR3 coding sequence is TGTGCCAGCAGTGCCAGGGGAGTCGCGGGGGCCAACGTCCTGACTTTC. The encoded protein is CASSARGVAGANVLTF. This chain links TRBV6-1 with TRBJ2-6; the D gene is possibly TRBD1 (6 bases). V dropped 4 bases and J dropped 4 bases, with 14 bases sitting between them. This CDR3 has 16 residues. The germline gives CDR1 MNHNS, CDR2 SASEGT.

The chain is built from TRBV6-2 or TRBV6-3 and TRBJ2-3; 14 nucleotides align to TRBD2. The CDR3 totals 16 residues. Trimming cost V 6 bases and J 7 bases; bases outside gene matches: 9. Germline V gives CDR1 MNHEY, CDR2 SVGEGT. In DNA, the CDR3 is TGTGCCAGCAGCGCCGGGACTAGCGGGAGAGGGAATACGCAGTATTTT. Protein: CASSAGTSGRGNTQYF.